A single sample is the source of the 27 T cell receptor beta chains below, sequenced in a study of vaccination and CD4 T cells after COVID-19. The antigens these receptors bind are not known. Treatment given: roughly 10-day PBMC culture with coronavirus spike peptide pools or control peptides (ViraFEST assay). Scientists ran DNA taken from cultured CD4+ T cells through the Oncomine TCR Beta short-read assay for sequencing. Via MiXCR, TCRdb re-called the PCR reads, giving one row per CDR3 protein. The repertoire holds roughly 12,000 distinct CDR3 sequences, under 35% seen once, with approximately 30% in the top ten. The input for sequencing was CD4+ T cells from blood, cultured in vitro, taken before SARS-CoV-2 vaccination. The source of these receptors is a human donor who received a COVID-19 vaccine.

This clonotype was observed a few times. V is TRBV25-1 and J is TRBJ2-2; 7 bases fit TRBD1. Losses at the gene ends were 5 bases for V and 4 bases for J; bases not matched to a gene: 4. Germline V gene data show CDR1 as MGHDK and CDR2 as SYGVNS. The CDR3 extends over 14 amino acids. This CDR3 is CASSPNRGTGELFF. CDR3 nucleotide sequence: TGTGCCAGCAGTCCAAACAGGGGCACCGGGGAGCTGTTTTTT.

This clonotype has a handful of counts. The CDR3 DNA is TGTGCCAGCAGCTTATATCGGGAATTTTCTGGAGATGAAAAACTGTTTTTT. Translation: CASSLYREFSGDEKLFF. The rearrangement joins TRBV7-6 to TRBJ1-4; D remains ambiguous. The CDR3 runs 17 residues. V was clipped by 2 bases and J by 6 bases, with 19 bases between them. CDR1 SGHVS and CDR2 FNYEAQ come from the germline V gene.

The chain recombines TRBV9 with TRBJ1-1; 10 bases fit TRBD1. Germline loops: CDR1 SGDLS, CDR2 YYNGEE. V lost 4 bases, J lost 4 bases, and 7 bases stayed unmatched. This CDR3 has 15 amino acids. The chain's CDR3 is CASSSLGQGSTEAFF. The DNA of the CDR3 is TGTGCCAGCAGCTCCCTGGGACAGGGGAGCACTGAAGCTTTCTTT.

The genes are TRBV25-1 and TRBJ1-2; TRBD1 aligns across 9 bases. Trimming at V came to 8 bases and at J to 2 bases, leaving 3 bases not matched to a gene. The CDR3 is 13 residues long. Germline values: CDR1 MGHDK, CDR2 SYGVNS. CDR3 sequence reads: CASGGQGNYGYTF. For the CDR3, the DNA is TGTGCCAGCGGGGGACAGGGAAACTATGGCTACACCTTC.

The gene calls are TRBV11-3 and TRBJ1-1; a weak D match, TRBD1 (6 bases). Trimming took off 3 bases at V and 4 bases at J, with 18 bases between the two ends. CDR3 length: 16 amino acids. Germline assignment: CDR1 SGHNT and CDR2 YENEEA. CDR3 coding DNA: TGTGCCAGCAGCTTCGGGGGGCGCTTACAGGGCACTGAAGCTTTCTTT. It is translated as CASSFGGRLQGTEAFF. The complete variable domain, with remaining parts taken from reference TRBV11-3 and TRBJ1-1, reads EAGVVQSPRYKIIEKKQPVAFWCNPISGHNTLYWYLQNLGQGPELLIRYENEEAVDDSQLPKDRFSAERLKGVDSTLKIQPAELGDSAVYLCASSFGGRLQGTEAFFGQGTRLTVV.

The chain combines TRBV5-1 with TRBJ2-3; 12 nucleotides line up with TRBD2. V was clipped by 4 bases and J by 2 bases; unmatched bases: 5. The CDR3 totals 16 residues. Germline CDR1 and CDR2: SGHRS and YFSETQ. CDR3 in DNA: TGCGCCAGCAGCCCTACTAGCGGGGGGCCCACAGATACGCAGTATTTT. Its translation is CASSPTSGGPTDTQYF.

This chain links TRBV12-5 with TRBJ2-3, with 7 bases identical to TRBD1. The germline V gene encodes CDR1 LGHNT and CDR2 FRNRAP. V dropped 4 bases and J dropped 2; count of bases not matched to a gene: 9. The CDR3 contains 16 residues. The CDR3 nucleotides read TGTGCTAGTGGTTCGACGGGACAGACTGACACAGATACGCAGTATTTT. Translated, it gives CASGSTGQTDTDTQYF.

Remarks on this clonotype: A junction boundary mismatches the germline segment, possibly from a read error. This chain links TRBV27 with TRBJ2-7, with TRBD1 as a possible D gene (6 bases). Germline lookup yields CDR1 MNHEY and CDR2 SMNVEV (reference sequence). The CDR3 runs 13 residues. DNA of the CDR3: TGTGCCAGCAGTTTTCTCGGGCGCCCCAGGGGTAACTTC. Its translation: CASSFLGRPRGNF.

The rearrangement links TRBV24-1 to TRBJ1-5; TRBD1 matches at 8 bases. The CDR3 contains 15 residues. With 4 bases clipped from V and 6 bases from J, the junction kept 7 bases outside the gene matches. Looked up from germline, CDR1 is KGHDR and CDR2 is SFDVKD. The CDR3 here is CATSDSTGVGQPQHF. The CDR3 bases are TGTGCCACCAGTGACTCGACAGGGGTCGGTCAGCCCCAGCATTTT.

This clonotype was seen a few times. The chain is built from TRBV23-1 and TRBJ1-6; TRBD1 might be the D (5 bases). TRBV23-1 is classed as an ORF, of uncertain function. V lost 2 bases, J lost 6 bases, and 17 bases lay in between. There are 17 residues in the CDR3. For the CDR3, the DNA is TGCGCCAGCAGTCAACCGCGGCAGGGAAGTGGTAATTCACCCCTCCACTTT. It translates to CASSQPRQGSGNSPLHF.

The rearrangement uses TRBV23-1 and TRBJ2-7; 8 bases are a match to TRBD1. TRBV23-1 is placed among ORFs of uncertain function. The CDR3 runs to 14 residues. Germline trimming cut 8 bases from V and 9 bases from J; bases unmatched to any gene: 15. The CDR3 nucleotides are TGCGCCAGCGTCGGGACAGGTAAACCTACGAGGCAGTACTTC. This translates into CASVGTGKPTRQYF.

This clonotype has a handful of counts. This chain links TRBV19 with TRBJ1-6; the match to TRBD1 covers 9 bases. The germline CDR1 and CDR2 sequences are LNHDA and SQIVND (reference sequence). This CDR3 is built from 14 residues. Trimming removed 5 bases from V and 12 bases from J; junction bases left unmatched: 8. The CDR3 loop reads CASSLRDRVGPLHF. As DNA, the CDR3 is TGTGCCAGTAGTCTCCGGGACAGGGTGGGACCCCTCCACTTT.

This clonotype occurred a few times. The J gene is TRBJ1-2, the V gene TRBV21-1; the table's TRBD1 call for D was not verified on the DNA. TRBV21-1 is designated a pseudogene. The CDR3 runs to 12 residues. The CDR3 region is CASSKGGHGYTF. The DNA for the CDR3 is TGTGCCAGCAGTAAGGGGGGGCATGGCTACACCTTC.

The chain uses TRBV9 and TRBJ2-3; TRBD2 aligns across 9 bases. V lost 1 base to trimming and J lost 5 bases; unmatched junction nucleotides: 5. This CDR3 is 15 amino acids long. The V gene's germline CDR1 is SGDLS and CDR2 YYNGEE. DNA of the CDR3: TGTGCCAGCAGCGTAATCGGCGGGGGGGGAGATACGCAGTATTTT. Translating it yields CASSVIGGGGDTQYF.

A few counts support this clonotype. The genes are TRBV10-2 and TRBJ2-3, with D possibly being TRBD1 (6 bases). The germline V and J ends were trimmed by 2 bases and 2 bases, with 8 bases remaining between them. Germline V gives CDR1 WSHSY, CDR2 SAAADI. This CDR3 has 14 residues. In nucleotides, the CDR3 is TGCGCCAGCAGTGAGCAGGGGTACACAGATACGCAGTATTTT. This sequence encodes CASSEQGYTDTQYF.

The chain carries TRBV24-1 and TRBJ2-3; D might be TRBD1 (6 bases). CDR1 and CDR2 (germline): KGHDR, SFDVKD. V dropped 4 bases and J dropped 6 bases, with 22 bases sitting between them. The CDR3 consists of 17 residues. This CDR3 is CATSDPGASDHRDTQYF. DNA of the CDR3: TGTGCCACCAGTGACCCAGGGGCCTCCGACCACAGGGATACGCAGTATTTT.

The rearrangement uses TRBV20-1 and TRBJ2-5; a weak D match, TRBD2 (7 bases). Germline V gives CDR1 DFQATT, CDR2 SNEGSKA (reference sequence). The CDR3 loop spans 16 amino acids. V shed 1 base and J shed 4 bases, with 19 bases lying between them. CDR3 DNA: TGCAGTGCTAGAGGGAATGGGGGGGGGGCCGCAGAGACCCAGTACTTC. Translation: CSARGNGGGAAETQYF.

The genes are TRBV6-1 and TRBJ2-3, with TRBD2 matching over 13 bases. Trimming removed 1 base from V and 6 bases from J; junction bases left unmatched: 4. The germline CDR1 and CDR2 sequences are MNHNS and SASEGT. The CDR3 is made up of 16 amino acids. The CDR3 coding sequence is TGTGCCAGCAGTGAAGTGGGACTAGCGGGGTCGGATACGCAGTATTTT. It translates to CASSEVGLAGSDTQYF.

In this sample, this clonotype turned up a few times. The rearrangement uses TRBV5-3 and TRBJ1-1; D is perhaps TRBD1 (5 bases). TRBV5-3 is an ORF, with its function uncertain. The V gene lost 1 base and the J gene lost 5 bases, with 15 bases spanning the gap. The CDR3 is made up of 15 amino acids. CDR3 in DNA: TGTGCCAGAAGCTTGATGCGCCTCGGGGGGACTGAAGCTTTCTTT. Amino acids: CARSLMRLGGTEAFF.

This clonotype has just a few counts. The chain couples TRBV18 to TRBJ2-5; D not resolved. The CDR3 totals 14 residues. V was pared by 1 base and J by 4 bases, with 10 bases between. The germline V gene encodes CDR1 KGHSH and CDR2 LQKENI. Written as DNA, the CDR3 is TGTGCCAGCTCACCACGGACGGAAGGAGAGACCCAGTACTTC. It yields the protein CASSPRTEGETQYF.

This clonotype was observed a few times. This chain links TRBV15 with TRBJ2-1; maybe TRBD2 (5 bases). CDR1 LNHNV and CDR2 YYDKDF come from the germline V gene (reference sequence). CDR3 length equals 15 residues. Trimming removed 1 base at V and 2 bases at J, with 9 bases between. CDR3 residues: CATSRGRSTYNEQFF. DNA for the CDR3: TGTGCCACCAGCAGAGGGAGGTCTACCTACAATGAGCAGTTCTTC.

The sample holds a few counts of this clonotype. The rearrangement uses TRBV30 and TRBJ1-1; 9 nucleotides align to TRBD1. Germline values: CDR1 GTSNPN, CDR2 SVGIG (reference sequence). The CDR3 is 15 amino acids. The trim removed 2 bases at V and 2 bases at J, leaving 6 bases unmatched. CDR3 region: CAWSPGTGINTEAFF. The CDR3, as DNA: TGTGCCTGGAGTCCCGGGACAGGGATCAACACTGAAGCTTTCTTT.

The genes are TRBV2 and TRBJ2-1; TRBD2 aligns across 9 bases. The CDR3 has 15 amino acids. V shed 4 bases and J 6 bases; nucleotides not matched to a gene: 7. CDR1 SNHLY and CDR2 FYNNEI come from the germline V gene. The CDR3 nucleotides are TGTGCCAGCAGTGGGGAGCGGGGGGATACCAATGAGCAGTTCTTC. Its protein is CASSGERGDTNEQFF.

This clonotype was counted a few times. This chain connects TRBV7-8 to TRBJ2-7, with TRBD2 matching over 10 bases. The J segment lost 5 bases and the V segment lost 1 base, leaving 2 bases of the junction unmatched. Germline V CDR1 and CDR2: SGHVS, FQNEAQ. The CDR3 sequence is 14 residues long. The CDR3 DNA reads TGTGCCAGCAGCTTAGATGGACTAGCGGACGAGCAGTACTTC. This gives the protein CASSLDGLADEQYF.

This clonotype came up a few times. The rearrangement joins TRBV19 to TRBJ1-5; a possible D gene is TRBD1 (5 bases). The V end lost 7 bases, the J end lost 0 bases, and 7 bases lay between the germline ends. This CDR3 spans 13 amino acids. From germline, CDR1 is LNHDA and CDR2 SQIVND (reference sequence). CDR3 nucleotides: TGTGCCAGTAAGGACATTAGCAATCAGCCCCAGCATTTT. Protein sequence: CASKDISNQPQHF. Full variable domain (remainder filled in from reference TRBV19 and TRBJ1-5): DGGITQSPKYLFRKEGQNVTLSCEQNLNHDAMYWYRQDPGQGLRLIYYSQIVNDFQKGDIAEGYSVSREKKESFPLTVTSAQKNPTAFYLCASKDISNQPQHFGDGTRLSIL.

The J gene is TRBJ1-2, the V gene TRBV29-1; 10 nucleotides match TRBD1. CDR1 is SQVTM and CDR2 is ANQGSEA in the germline V gene. The CDR3 sequence is 14 residues long. J was trimmed by 7 bases and V by 6 bases; bases with no gene match: 11. In DNA form, the CDR3 reads TGCAGCGTCGTAACCCGACAGGGGGCTTTTGGCTACACCTTC. Translation gives CSVVTRQGAFGYTF.

This clonotype has just a few counts. CDR3 sequence (DNA): TGTGCCACAAAATTAGCGGGGAGCACAGATACGCAGTATTTT. Encoded protein: CATKLAGSTDTQYF. The chain is built from TRBV19 and TRBJ2-3, with 8 bases matching TRBD2. Germline-derived CDR1 and CDR2 are LNHDA and SQIVND (reference sequence). The J segment lost 0 bases and the V segment lost 10 bases, leaving 6 bases of the junction unmatched. The CDR3 is 14 amino acids. The full variable domain, in which reference TRBV19 and TRBJ2-3 provide the parts outside the CDR3, is DGGITQSPKYLFRKEGQNVTLSCEQNLNHDAMYWYRQDPGQGLRLIYYSQIVNDFQKGDIAEGYSVSREKKESFPLTVTSAQKNPTAFYLCATKLAGSTDTQYFGPGTRLTVL.